This TCR beta chain appears in the sequencing data of a study of beta chain features in type 1 diabetes. Study conclusions and caveats: PCR might favor shorter templates, but any such skew would affect patients and controls equally. People with Type 1 diabetes carried modestly yet significantly shorter TCRB CDR3s in all four CD4+ subsets. HLA influence on TCRB rearrangement stayed unresolved here.

As every portion of the isolated RNA was reverse transcribed, the sequencing read expressed TCRB transcripts. Using immunoSEQ multiplex PCR, the repertoire was profiled, and TCRdb retains in-frame clones only, with some absent. The repertoire holds 200,000 to 300,000 clones, around 21% seen once, with less than 0.035% in the top ten. The CDR3 is 15 amino acids. V lost 5 bases and J lost 0, with 11 bases in between. In germline, CDR1 is SGHTA, CDR2 FQGTGA. The single heparinised draw taken from each donor contained around 100 mL of blood on average. Researchers reported sorting CD4+ naive, central memory, regulatory and stem cell-like memory cells via CD45RO/CCR7/CD25/CD127/CD95/CD27. About this clone itself: The target antigen is unknown.

This sequence joins TRBV7-3 and TRBJ2-1; TRBD2 might be the D (6 bases). The TCR was taken from a woman in her forties with type 1 diabetes. Sequenced input: naive CD4+ T cells from blood. The CDR3 region has the DNA TGTGCCAGCAGCGTTAGCGGAAGCTCCTACAATGAGCAGTTCTTC. Translated, it gives CASSVSGSSYNEQFF.